The text below deals with one T cell receptor (beta chain). Its antigen is as yet unknown. Treatment in this sample: oral pan-JAK inhibitor, 5-10 mg twice daily. Reverse transcribed after extraction, RNA yielded cDNA as the sequencing template. The data were produced by immunoSEQ multiplex PCR, yet TCRdb's version contains in-frame clones alone and is incomplete. The sample includes about 180,000 clones, about 47% of them seen just once. The data were taken from a study of CD8+ T cells in alopecia areata. Study-wide points: For lesional scalp, especially alopecia totalis/universalis, clonality was higher than in normal scalp.

The input for sequencing was CD8+ T cells sorted from blood, taken between weeks 51 and 54, from a patient treated with tofacitinib. This receptor was obtained from a human donor with alopecia areata.

The CDR3 spells CSVGGPQETQYF. CDR3 bases: TGCAGCGTTGGGGGACCACAAGAGACCCAGTACTTC. The rearrangement links TRBV29-1 to TRBJ2-5; D may match TRBD1 or TRBD2 (5 bases each). CDR1 and CDR2 from the germline V gene are SQVTM and ANQGSEA. The CDR3 extends over 12 amino acids. Trimming took off 4 bases at V and 2 bases at J, with 8 bases between the two ends.